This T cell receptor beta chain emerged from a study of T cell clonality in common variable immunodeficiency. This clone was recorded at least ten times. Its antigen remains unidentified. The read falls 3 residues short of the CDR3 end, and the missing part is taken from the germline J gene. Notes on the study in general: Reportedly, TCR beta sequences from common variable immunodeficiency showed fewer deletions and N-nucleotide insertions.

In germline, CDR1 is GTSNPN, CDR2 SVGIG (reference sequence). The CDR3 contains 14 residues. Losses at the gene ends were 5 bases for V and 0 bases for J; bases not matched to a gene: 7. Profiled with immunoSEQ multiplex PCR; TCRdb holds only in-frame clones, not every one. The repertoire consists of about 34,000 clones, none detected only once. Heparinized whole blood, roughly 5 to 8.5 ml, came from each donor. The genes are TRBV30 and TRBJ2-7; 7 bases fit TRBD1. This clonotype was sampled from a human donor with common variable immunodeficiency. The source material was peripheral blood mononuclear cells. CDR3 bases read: TGTGCCTGGGGTAGGGACAGTATCTCCTACGAG. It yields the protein CAWGRDSISYE. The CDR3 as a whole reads CAWGRDSISYEQYF.